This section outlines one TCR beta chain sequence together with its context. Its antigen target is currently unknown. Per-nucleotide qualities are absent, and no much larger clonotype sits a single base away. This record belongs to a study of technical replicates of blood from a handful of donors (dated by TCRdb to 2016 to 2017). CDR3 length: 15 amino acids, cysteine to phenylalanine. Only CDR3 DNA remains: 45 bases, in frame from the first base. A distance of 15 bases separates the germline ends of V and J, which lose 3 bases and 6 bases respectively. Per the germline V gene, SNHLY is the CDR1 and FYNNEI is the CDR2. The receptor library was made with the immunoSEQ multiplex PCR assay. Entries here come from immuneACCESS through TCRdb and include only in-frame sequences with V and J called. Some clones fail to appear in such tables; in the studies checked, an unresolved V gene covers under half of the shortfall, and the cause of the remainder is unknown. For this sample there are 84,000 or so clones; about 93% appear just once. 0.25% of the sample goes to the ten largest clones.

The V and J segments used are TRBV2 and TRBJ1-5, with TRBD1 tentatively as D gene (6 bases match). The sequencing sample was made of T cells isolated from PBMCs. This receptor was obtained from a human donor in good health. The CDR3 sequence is CASSDGGGRIQPQHF. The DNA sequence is TGTGCCAGCAGTGACGGCGGGGGGCGAATTCAGCCCCAGCATTTT.